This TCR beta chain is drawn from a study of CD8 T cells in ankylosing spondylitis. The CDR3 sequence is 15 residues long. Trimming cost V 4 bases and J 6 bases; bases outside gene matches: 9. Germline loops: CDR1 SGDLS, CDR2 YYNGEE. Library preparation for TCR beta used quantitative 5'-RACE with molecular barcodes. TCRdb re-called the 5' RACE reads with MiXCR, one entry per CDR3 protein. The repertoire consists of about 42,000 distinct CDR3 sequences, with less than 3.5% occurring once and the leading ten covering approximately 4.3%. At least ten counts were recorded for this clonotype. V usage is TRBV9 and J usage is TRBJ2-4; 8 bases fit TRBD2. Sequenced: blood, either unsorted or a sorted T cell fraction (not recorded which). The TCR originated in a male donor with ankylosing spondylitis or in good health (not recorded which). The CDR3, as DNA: TGTGCCAGCAGCTTGGAAGCGGGAGAAGGAAACATTCAGTACTTC. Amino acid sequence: CASSLEAGEGNIQYF.